The 13 T cell receptor beta chains presented below share a single source sample, sequenced in a study of T-cell memory formation after mild COVID-19. TCRdb itself ran the 5' RACE reads through MiXCR, one entry per CDR3 protein. Of a few hundred thousand distinct CDR3 sequences in the sample, less than 25% are singletons; the top ten hold 8.8%. The sequenced sample was PBMCs or a T cell subset sorted from them (not recorded which). Source of these receptors: an adult woman who had mild COVID-19 (a few samples of this study predate the infection). Cell type and time point are not known.

This clonotype was detected once. J is TRBJ2-1 and V is TRBV4-2; no firm D call. Trimming took 6 bases from V and 7 from J, leaving 7 bases between them. The germline gives CDR1 LGHNA, CDR2 YNFKEQ. CDR3 length equals 11 residues. CDR3 sequence (DNA): TGTGCCAGCAGGGAAACTAATGAGCAGTTCTTC. Its translation: CASRETNEQFF.

This clonotype was seen more than once but under ten times. The rearrangement joins TRBV6-2 or TRBV6-3 to TRBJ1-5; D is perhaps TRBD1 (5 bases). V was shortened by 5 bases and J by 6 bases, with 11 bases between the two germline ends. The germline V gene encodes CDR1 MNHEY and CDR2 SVGEGT. The CDR3 length is 13 residues. The CDR3 DNA sequence: TGTGCCAGCAGTCCCAGGGCAGCTCAGCCCCAGCATTTT. This sequence encodes CASSPRAAQPQHF.

The V gene is TRBV7-9, the J gene TRBJ2-7; perhaps TRBD2 as D (5 bases). V dropped 4 bases and J dropped 4 bases, with 17 bases sitting between them. This CDR3 comprises 15 residues. The germline V gene encodes CDR1 SEHNR and CDR2 FQNEAQ (reference sequence). CDR3 amino acids: CASSSTYGEFYEQYF. The CDR3 region has the DNA TGTGCCAGCAGCTCGACATACGGGGAATTTTACGAGCAGTACTTC.

This clonotype was seen a handful of times. The chain uses TRBV7-8 and TRBJ1-2, with TRBD1 as a possible D gene (5 bases). Trimming removed 2 bases from V and 6 bases from J, with 16 bases in between. The germline CDR1 and CDR2 sequences are SGHVS and FQNEAQ. The length of the CDR3 is 15 residues. CDR3 loop: CASSLSRGRDHGYTF. The CDR3 DNA follows: TGTGCCAGCAGCTTATCCCGGGGCAGGGACCATGGCTACACCTTC.

This clonotype was seen at least ten times. This chain connects TRBV12-3 or TRBV12-4 to TRBJ2-5, with TRBD1 identical over 7 bases. With V trimmed by 8 bases and J by 6 bases, 12 bases remained unmatched. The CDR3 has 14 residues. CDR3 region: CASARQGRAQTQYF. Here the CDR3 DNA reads TGTGCCAGCGCCAGACAGGGACGGGCGCAGACCCAGTACTTC.

V gene TRBV29-1 combines with J gene TRBJ2-2; tentatively, D is TRBD2 (6 bases). Germline V gene sequence: CDR1 SQVTM, CDR2 ANQGSEA. Trimming took 4 bases from V and 10 from J, leaving 13 bases between them. The CDR3 consists of 12 residues. The CDR3 reads CSVVEGGVELFF. Written as DNA, the CDR3 is TGCAGCGTTGTTGAGGGAGGCGTGGAGCTGTTTTTT.

This clonotype was observed a handful of times. The rearrangement joins TRBV15 to TRBJ2-1, with 10 bases lining up with TRBD2. J gave up 3 bases and V 5 bases, and 4 bases lay outside the gene matches. Germline V CDR1 and CDR2: LNHNV, YYDKDF (reference sequence). The CDR3 has 15 residues. CDR3 region: CATSDRTSGYNEQFF. Here the CDR3 DNA reads TGTGCCACCAGCGACCGGACTAGCGGCTACAATGAGCAGTTCTTC.

The rearrangement links TRBV7-6 to TRBJ2-3; D may be TRBD2 (6 bases). The CDR3 contains 15 residues. Looked up from germline, CDR1 is SGHVS and CDR2 is FNYEAQ. Trimming pared 8 bases from V and 0 bases from J, leaving 15 bases between. CDR3 amino acids: CASGQSGVSTDTQYF. CDR3 DNA: TGTGCCAGCGGACAATCGGGGGTTAGCACAGATACGCAGTATTTT. The whole variable domain, filled in from reference TRBV7-6 and TRBJ2-3, reads GAGVSQSPRYKVTKRGQDVALRCDPISGHVSLYWYRQALGQGPEFLTYFNYEAQQDKSGLPNDRFSAERPEGSISTLTIQRTEQRDSAMYRCASGQSGVSTDTQYFGPGTRLTVL.

The sample holds a few counts of this clonotype. The chain couples TRBV25-1 to TRBJ1-2; D is ambiguous. The CDR3 sequence is 11 residues long. CDR1 MGHDK and CDR2 SYGVNS come from the germline V gene. Deletions cut 6 bases from V and 2 bases from J, with 4 bases between. CDR3 nucleotide sequence: TGTGCCAGCAGGGGGAACTATGGCTACACCTTC. Its protein is CASRGNYGYTF.

The chain recombines TRBV7-3 with TRBJ2-7; maybe TRBD2 (5 bases). The V end lost 2 bases, the J end lost 7 bases, and 12 bases lay between the germline ends. Germline V gene data show CDR1 as SGHTA and CDR2 as FQGTGA. There are 13 residues in the CDR3. CDR3 DNA: TGTGCCAGCAGCTTAGGATCGGGATGGGAGCAGTACTTC. As protein: CASSLGSGWEQYF.

This clonotype was observed many times. The J gene is TRBJ1-2, the V gene TRBV5-1, with 7 bases fitting TRBD1. Germline V lookup: CDR1 SGHRS, CDR2 YFSETQ. V lost 0 bases and J lost 4; bases outside the gene matches: 6. The CDR3 loop spans 15 amino acids. The DNA of the CDR3 is TGCGCCAGCAGCTTGGACAGGGGTGGTCCCTATGGCTACACCTTC. Protein sequence: CASSLDRGGPYGYTF.

This clonotype was counted a few times. V usage is TRBV20-1 and J usage is TRBJ1-5; 9 bases fit TRBD1. Germline V gene lookup returns CDR1 DFQATT and CDR2 SNEGSKA (reference sequence). The CDR3 covers 16 residues. Unmatched junction bases numbered 10, after V lost 6 bases and J lost 1 base. This chain's CDR3 is CSASRTGGASNQPQHF. In DNA form, the CDR3 reads TGCAGTGCCAGCCGCACAGGGGGCGCGAGCAATCAGCCCCAGCATTTT.

The chain recombines TRBV7-6 with TRBJ2-6; the match to TRBD1 covers 11 bases. V gave up 5 bases and J gave up 2 bases; unmatched junction bases: 11. Germline CDR1 reads SGHVS; CDR2 reads FNYEAQ. This CDR3 is 19 amino acids long. The CDR3 here is CASSPTLGTGGPGANVLTF. The DNA of the CDR3 is TGTGCCAGCAGCCCCACCCTGGGGACAGGGGGACCTGGGGCCAACGTCCTGACTTTC.